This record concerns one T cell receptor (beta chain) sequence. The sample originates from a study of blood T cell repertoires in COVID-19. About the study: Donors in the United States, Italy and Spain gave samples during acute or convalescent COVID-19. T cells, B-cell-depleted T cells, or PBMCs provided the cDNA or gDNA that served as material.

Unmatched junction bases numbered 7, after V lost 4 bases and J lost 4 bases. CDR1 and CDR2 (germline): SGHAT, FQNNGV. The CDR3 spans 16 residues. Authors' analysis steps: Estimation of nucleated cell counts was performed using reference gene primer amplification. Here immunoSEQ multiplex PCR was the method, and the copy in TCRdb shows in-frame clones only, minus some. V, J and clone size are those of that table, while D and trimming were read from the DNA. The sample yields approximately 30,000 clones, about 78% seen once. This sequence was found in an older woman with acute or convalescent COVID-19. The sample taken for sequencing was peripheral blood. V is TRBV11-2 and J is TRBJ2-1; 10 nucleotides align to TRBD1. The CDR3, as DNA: TGTGCCAGCAGCTCCCCGGGACAGGGGATATACAATGAGCAGTTCTTC. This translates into CASSSPGQGIYNEQFF. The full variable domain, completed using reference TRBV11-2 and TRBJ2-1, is EAGVAQSPRYKIIEKRQSVAFWCNPISGHATLYWYQQILGQGPKLLIQFQNNGVVDDSQLPKDRFSAERLKGVDSTLKIQPAKLEDSAVYLCASSSPGQGIYNEQFFGPGTRLTVL.